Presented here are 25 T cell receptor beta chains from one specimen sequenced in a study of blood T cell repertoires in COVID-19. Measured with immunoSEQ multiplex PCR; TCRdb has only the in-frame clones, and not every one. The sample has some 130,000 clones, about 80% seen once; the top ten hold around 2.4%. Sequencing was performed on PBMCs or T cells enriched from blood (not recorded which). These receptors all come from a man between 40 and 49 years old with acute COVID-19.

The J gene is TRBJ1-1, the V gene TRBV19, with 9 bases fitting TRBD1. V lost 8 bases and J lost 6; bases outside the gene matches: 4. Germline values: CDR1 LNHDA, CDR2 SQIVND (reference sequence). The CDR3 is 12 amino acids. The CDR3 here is CASYRQGAEAFF. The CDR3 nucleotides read TGTGCCAGTTATAGACAGGGGGCTGAAGCTTTCTTT.

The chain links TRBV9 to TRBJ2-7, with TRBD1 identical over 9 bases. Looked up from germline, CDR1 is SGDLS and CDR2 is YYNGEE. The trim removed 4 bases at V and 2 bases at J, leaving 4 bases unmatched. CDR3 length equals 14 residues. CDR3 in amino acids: CASSPRDRAYEQYF. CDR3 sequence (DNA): TGTGCCAGCAGCCCGCGGGACAGGGCCTACGAGCAGTACTTC.

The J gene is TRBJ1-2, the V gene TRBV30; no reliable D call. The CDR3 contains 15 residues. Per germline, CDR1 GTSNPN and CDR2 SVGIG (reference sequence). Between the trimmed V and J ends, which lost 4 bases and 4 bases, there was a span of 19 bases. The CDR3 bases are TGTGCCTGGAATGACGCCCATGCAGGACTCTATGGCTACACCTTC. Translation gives CAWNDAHAGLYGYTF.

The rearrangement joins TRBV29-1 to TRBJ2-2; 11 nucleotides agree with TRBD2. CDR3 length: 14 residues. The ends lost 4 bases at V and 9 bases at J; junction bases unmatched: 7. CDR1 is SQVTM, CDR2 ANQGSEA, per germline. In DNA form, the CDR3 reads TGCAGCGTTGGAACTAGCGGGAGATCCTGGGAGCTGTTTTTT. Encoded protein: CSVGTSGRSWELFF.

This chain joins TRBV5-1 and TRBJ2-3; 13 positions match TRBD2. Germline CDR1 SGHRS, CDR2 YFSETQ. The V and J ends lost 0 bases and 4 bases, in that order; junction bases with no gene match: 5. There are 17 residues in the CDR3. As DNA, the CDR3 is TGCGCCAGCAGCTTGGAGGGACTAGCGGGAACCGCAGATACGCAGTATTTT. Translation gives CASSLEGLAGTADTQYF. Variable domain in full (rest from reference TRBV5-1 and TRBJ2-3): KAGVTQTPRYLIKTRGQQVTLSCSPISGHRSVSWYQQTPGQGLQFLFEYFSETQRNKGNFPGRFSGRQFSNSRSEMNVSTLELGDSALYLCASSLEGLAGTADTQYFGPGTRLTVL.

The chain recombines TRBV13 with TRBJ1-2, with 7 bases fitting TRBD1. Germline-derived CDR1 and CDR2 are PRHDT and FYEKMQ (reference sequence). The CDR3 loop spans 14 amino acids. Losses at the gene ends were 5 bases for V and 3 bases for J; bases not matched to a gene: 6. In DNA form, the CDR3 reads TGTGCCAGCAGCCGACAGGGATCCGACTATGGCTACACCTTC. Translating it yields CASSRQGSDYGYTF.

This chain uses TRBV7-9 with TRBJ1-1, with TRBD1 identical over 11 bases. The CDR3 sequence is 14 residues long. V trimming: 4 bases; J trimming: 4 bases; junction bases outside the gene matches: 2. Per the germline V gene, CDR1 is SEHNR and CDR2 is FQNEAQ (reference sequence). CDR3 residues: CASSSGTGGTEAFF. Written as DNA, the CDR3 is TGTGCCAGCAGCTCTGGGACAGGGGGCACTGAAGCTTTCTTT. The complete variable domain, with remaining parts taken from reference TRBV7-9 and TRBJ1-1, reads DTGVSQNPRHKITKRGQNVTFRCDPISEHNRLYWYRQTLGQGPEFLTYFQNEAQLEKSRLLSDRFSAERPKGSFSTLEIQRTEQGDSAMYLCASSSGTGGTEAFFGQGTRLTVV.

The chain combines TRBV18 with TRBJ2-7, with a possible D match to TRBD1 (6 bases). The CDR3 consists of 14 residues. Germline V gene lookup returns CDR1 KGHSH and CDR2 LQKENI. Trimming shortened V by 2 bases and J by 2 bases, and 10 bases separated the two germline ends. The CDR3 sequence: CASSPGGLTYEQYF. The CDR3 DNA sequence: TGTGCCAGCTCACCAGGGGGCCTTACCTACGAGCAGTACTTC.

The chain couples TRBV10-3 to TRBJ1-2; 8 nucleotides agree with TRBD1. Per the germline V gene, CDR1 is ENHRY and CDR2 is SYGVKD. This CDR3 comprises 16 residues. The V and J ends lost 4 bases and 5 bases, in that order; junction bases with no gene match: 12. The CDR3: CAISARQGTTLYGYTF. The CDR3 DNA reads TGTGCCATCAGTGCCAGACAGGGGACGACCCTTTATGGCTACACCTTC.

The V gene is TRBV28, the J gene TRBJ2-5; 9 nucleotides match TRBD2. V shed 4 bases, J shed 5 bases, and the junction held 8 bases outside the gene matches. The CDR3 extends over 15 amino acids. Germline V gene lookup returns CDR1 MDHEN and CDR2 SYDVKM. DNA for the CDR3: TGTGCCAGCAGTTCCCCCTTGGCGGGAGGGGAGACCCAGTACTTC. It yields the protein CASSSPLAGGETQYF.

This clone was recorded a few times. DNA for the CDR3: TGTGCCAGCAGCTCTACTGGAAACACCATATATTTT. It is translated as CASSSTGNTIYF. The chain is built from TRBV7-9 and TRBJ1-3; D uncertain. The germline V gene has CDR1 SEHNR and CDR2 FQNEAQ (reference sequence). Trimming removed 4 bases from V and 2 bases from J, with 3 bases in between. The CDR3 has 12 residues.

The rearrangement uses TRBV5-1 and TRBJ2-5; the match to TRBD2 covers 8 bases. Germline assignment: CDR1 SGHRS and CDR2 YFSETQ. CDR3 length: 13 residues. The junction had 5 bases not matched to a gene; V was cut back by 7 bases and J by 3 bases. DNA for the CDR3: TGCGCCAGCGATAGCGGGGCTAAAGAGACCCAGTACTTC. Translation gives CASDSGAKETQYF.

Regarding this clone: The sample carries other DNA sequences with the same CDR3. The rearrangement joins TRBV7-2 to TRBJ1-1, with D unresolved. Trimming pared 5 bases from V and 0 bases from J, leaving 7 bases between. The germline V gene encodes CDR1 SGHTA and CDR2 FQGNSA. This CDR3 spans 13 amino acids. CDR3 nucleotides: TGTGCCAGCAGCACAGACATGAACACTGAAGCTTTCTTT. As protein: CASSTDMNTEAFF.

The CDR3 DNA reads as TGTGCCCATAGACGGGGGTCTAACTATGGCTACACCTTC. This sequence encodes CAHRRGSNYGYTF. The rearrangement uses TRBV5-3 and TRBJ1-2; a possible D gene is TRBD1 (5 bases). TRBV5-3 is classed as an ORF, of uncertain function. The CDR3 loop spans 13 amino acids. The germline V and J ends were trimmed by 10 bases and 0 bases, with 13 bases remaining between them.

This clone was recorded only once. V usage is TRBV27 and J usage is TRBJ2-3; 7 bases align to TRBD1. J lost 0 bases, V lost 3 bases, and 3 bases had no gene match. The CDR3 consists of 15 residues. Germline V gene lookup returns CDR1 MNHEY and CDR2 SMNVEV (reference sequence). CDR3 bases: TGTGCCAGCAGTTTGGTGACAGGGAGCACAGATACGCAGTATTTT. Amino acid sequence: CASSLVTGSTDTQYF.

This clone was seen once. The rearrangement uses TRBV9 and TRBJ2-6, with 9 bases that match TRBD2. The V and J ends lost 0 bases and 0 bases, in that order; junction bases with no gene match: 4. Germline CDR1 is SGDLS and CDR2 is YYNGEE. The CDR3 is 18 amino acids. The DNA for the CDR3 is TGTGCCAGCAGCGTAGGGCTAGCGGGGTACTCTGGGGCCAACGTCCTGACTTTC. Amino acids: CASSVGLAGYSGANVLTF.

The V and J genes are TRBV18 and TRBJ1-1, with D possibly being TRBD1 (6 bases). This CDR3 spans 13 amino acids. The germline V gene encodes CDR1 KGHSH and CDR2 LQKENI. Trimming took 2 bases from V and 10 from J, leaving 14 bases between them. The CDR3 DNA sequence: TGTGCCAGCTCACCAGCTGATCTAGGGGGAGCTTTCTTT. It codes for CASSPADLGGAFF.

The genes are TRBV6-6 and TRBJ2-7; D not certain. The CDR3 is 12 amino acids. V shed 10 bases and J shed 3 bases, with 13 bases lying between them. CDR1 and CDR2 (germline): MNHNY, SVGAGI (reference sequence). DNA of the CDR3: TGTGCCACCACAAGCGAGGTCTACGAGCAGTACTTC. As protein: CATTSEVYEQYF.

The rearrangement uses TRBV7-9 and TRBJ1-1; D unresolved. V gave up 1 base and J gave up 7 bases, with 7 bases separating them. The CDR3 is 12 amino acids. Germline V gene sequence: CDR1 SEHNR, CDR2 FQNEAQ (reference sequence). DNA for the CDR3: TGTGCCAGCAGCTTAGGAGGAGTTGAAGCTTTCTTT. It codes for CASSLGGVEAFF.

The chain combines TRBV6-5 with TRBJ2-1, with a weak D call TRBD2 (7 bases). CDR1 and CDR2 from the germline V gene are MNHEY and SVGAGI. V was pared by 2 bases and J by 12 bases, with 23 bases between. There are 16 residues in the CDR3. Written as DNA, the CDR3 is TGTGCCAGCAGTTACCTGGCTGGGGCGGGAGAGGGGGGGCAGTTCTTC. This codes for CASSYLAGAGEGGQFF.

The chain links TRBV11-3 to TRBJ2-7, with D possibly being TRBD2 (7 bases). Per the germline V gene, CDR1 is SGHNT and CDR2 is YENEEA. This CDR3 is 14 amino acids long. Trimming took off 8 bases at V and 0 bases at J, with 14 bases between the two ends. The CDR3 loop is CASSKRDNSYEQYF. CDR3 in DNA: TGTGCCAGCTCGAAGCGGGACAACTCCTACGAGCAGTACTTC.

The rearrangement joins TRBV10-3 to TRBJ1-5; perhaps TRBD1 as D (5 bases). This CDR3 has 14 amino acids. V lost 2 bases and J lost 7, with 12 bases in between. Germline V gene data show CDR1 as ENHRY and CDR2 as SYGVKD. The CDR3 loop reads CAISEKGVGQPQHF. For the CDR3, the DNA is TGTGCCATCAGTGAGAAAGGGGTCGGGCAGCCCCAGCATTTT.

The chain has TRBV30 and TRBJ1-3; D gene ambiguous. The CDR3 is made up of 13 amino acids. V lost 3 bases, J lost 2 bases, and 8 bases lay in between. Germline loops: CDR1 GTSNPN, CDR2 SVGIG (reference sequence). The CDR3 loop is CAWSSGPGNTIYF. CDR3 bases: TGTGCCTGGAGCTCAGGCCCTGGAAACACCATATATTTT.

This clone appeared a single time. CDR3 nucleotides: TGTGCCAGTAGTATGGGGACTTACTCCTACGAGCAGTACTTC. Its translation is CASSMGTYSYEQYF. This rearrangement joins TRBV19 to TRBJ2-7; D is possibly TRBD2 (6 bases). V lost 3 bases to trimming and J lost 0 bases, with 9 bases between them. The CDR3 is 14 residues long. CDR1 is LNHDA and CDR2 is SQIVND in the germline V gene (reference sequence).

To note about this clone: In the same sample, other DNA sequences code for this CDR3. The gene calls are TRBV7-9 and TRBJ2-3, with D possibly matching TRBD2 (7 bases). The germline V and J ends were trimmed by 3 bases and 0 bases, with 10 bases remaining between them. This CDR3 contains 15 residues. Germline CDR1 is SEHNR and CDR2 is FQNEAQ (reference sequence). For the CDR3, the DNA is TGTGCCAGCAGCTTGGGGGGGGCTAGCACAGATACGCAGTATTTT. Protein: CASSLGGASTDTQYF.